The subject of this entry is one T cell receptor (beta chain). The antigen is not known. A second PCR, run for about 6 to 11 cycles, used a sample-barcoded 5' primer plus a J-beta primer mix. Through a template-switch adaptor with 12 random nucleotides, each cDNA molecule received a tag. TCRdb passed the 5' RACE reads through MiXCR, listing each CDR3 protein once. Seen here are 700,000 to 800,000 distinct CDR3 sequences, approximately 43% observed once, and the top ten hold 20% to 25%. This specimen comes from a study of blood T cells in healthy people across ages. Study-level results: Comparison with aged donors showed that long-lived donors had more naive CD4+ cells and higher diversity. Researchers report that TCR beta diversity correlated strongly with naive T cell percentage.

V lost 11 bases to trimming and J lost 5 bases, with 10 bases between them. The CDR3 has 11 amino acids. Germline V gene lookup returns CDR1 MDHEN and CDR2 SYDVKM. This chain uses TRBV28 with TRBJ1-5; D not certain. The receptor comes from a woman aged 60-75 years in good health. The sample taken for sequencing was blood. CDR3 DNA sequence: TGTGCCGGCGGTCGTCATCAGCCCCAGCATTTT. Protein sequence: CAGGRHQPQHF.